Following are 15 T cell receptor beta chains from one sample sequenced in a study of cytomegalovirus exposure and HLA in healthy donors. Here immunoSEQ multiplex PCR was the method, and the copy in TCRdb shows in-frame clones only, minus some. The sample lists 180,000 or so clones, around nine tenths occurring once. The sample comprised PBMCs. The origin of the receptors is a man aged 18 to 29 in good health and CMV-seropositive.

The rearrangement links TRBV28 to TRBJ2-2; a weak D match, TRBD1 (6 bases). The V gene's germline CDR1 is MDHEN and CDR2 SYDVKM. Trimming pared 2 bases from V and 5 bases from J, leaving 9 bases between. CDR3 size: 14 residues. CDR3 nucleotides: TGTGCCAGCAGTTTAACAGGGAGTACCGGGGAGCTGTTTTTT. Translation: CASSLTGSTGELFF.

The rearrangement joins TRBV4-3 to TRBJ2-5, with D tentatively TRBD2 (6 bases). The germline V gene has CDR1 LGHNA and CDR2 YSLEER. The CDR3 has 16 residues. The V and J ends lost 0 bases and 5 bases respectively, with 16 bases between them. CDR3 residues: CASSQDFGAAGETQYF. CDR3 nucleotides: TGCGCCAGCAGCCAAGATTTCGGGGCGGCGGGGGAGACCCAGTACTTC.

The V and J genes are TRBV28 and TRBJ2-7; 14 bases match TRBD2. The CDR3 contains 16 residues. Per the germline V gene, CDR1 is MDHEN and CDR2 is SYDVKM. Unmatched junction bases numbered 4, after V lost 3 bases and J lost 3 bases. The CDR3 sequence: CASSFAGTSGSYEQYF. Written as DNA, the CDR3 is TGTGCCAGCAGTTTTGCCGGGACTAGCGGGAGCTACGAGCAGTACTTC.

The chain combines TRBV4-2 with TRBJ2-7, with D possibly TRBD2 on 6 matching bases. CDR3 size: 16 residues. Looked up from germline, CDR1 is LGHNA and CDR2 is YNFKEQ. V lost 0 bases and J lost 7, with 19 bases in between. This CDR3 is CASSQDGAGSSEEQYF. The CDR3 bases are TGTGCCAGCAGCCAAGATGGGGCCGGGAGCTCCGAGGAGCAGTACTTC.

The V call is TRBV9, the J call TRBJ2-3; 9 bases agree with TRBD2. The CDR3 totals 16 residues. CDR1 SGDLS and CDR2 YYNGEE come from the germline V gene. V gave up 0 bases and J gave up 8 bases; unmatched junction bases: 10. The CDR3 loop reads CASSVGRGSGSSTQYF. CDR3 bases: TGTGCCAGCAGCGTAGGCCGAGGTAGCGGGAGTAGTACGCAGTATTTT.

Remarks on this clone: Other DNA sequences from this sample encode an identical CDR3 as well. The gene calls are TRBV7-2 and TRBJ2-3; D is uncertain. Trimming stripped 3 bases from V and 4 bases from J, with 5 bases between. There are 12 residues in the CDR3. The germline gives CDR1 SGHTA, CDR2 FQGNSA. This CDR3 reads CASSLGADTQYF. DNA for the CDR3: TGTGCCAGCAGCTTGGGCGCAGATACGCAGTATTTT.

V gene TRBV18 combines with J gene TRBJ1-3; 7 bases match TRBD1. Germline trimming cut 2 bases from V and 1 base from J; bases unmatched to any gene: 8. The CDR3 sequence is 17 residues long. Germline CDR1 reads KGHSH; CDR2 reads LQKENI. The CDR3 reads CASSPATGRNSGNTIYF. The CDR3 nucleotides are TGTGCCAGCTCACCAGCGACAGGGAGGAATTCTGGAAACACCATATATTTT.

The rearrangement uses TRBV7-2 and TRBJ1-1, with TRBD1 matching 11 bases. Germline lookup yields CDR1 SGHTA and CDR2 FQGNSA. The length of the CDR3 is 16 residues. V lost 5 bases and J lost 3; bases outside the gene matches: 8. CDR3 residues: CASSLGTGGLHTEAFF. As DNA, the CDR3 is TGTGCCAGCAGCCTCGGGACAGGGGGACTCCACACTGAAGCTTTCTTT.

The chain employs TRBV2 and TRBJ2-1, with D unclear. V shed 4 bases and J shed 13 bases, with 8 bases lying between them. There are 10 residues in the CDR3. CDR1 and CDR2 (germline): SNHLY, FYNNEI. The CDR3 DNA is TGTGCCAGCAGTGGGCTAGGCCAGTTCTTC. This codes for CASSGLGQFF.

This clone turned up a few times. This chain joins TRBV30 and TRBJ1-6; D may be TRBD1 (6 bases). This CDR3 contains 15 residues. CDR1 and CDR2 (germline): GTSNPN, SVGIG (reference sequence). V gave up 1 base and J gave up 4 bases, with 11 bases separating them. The DNA for the CDR3 is TGTGCCTGGAGTGCAGGGGTGGGGTATAATTCACCCCTCCACTTT. It codes for CAWSAGVGYNSPLHF.

Turning to this clone: Other DNA sequences from this sample encode an identical CDR3 as well. This chain connects TRBV5-6 to TRBJ2-7, with a weak D call TRBD2 (6 bases). Germline CDR1 SGHDT, CDR2 YYEEEE. This CDR3 spans 13 amino acids. The V end lost 2 bases, the J end lost 0 bases, and 6 bases lay between the germline ends. Here the CDR3 reads CASSFGSSYEQYF. In DNA, the CDR3 is TGTGCCAGCAGCTTCGGGAGCTCCTACGAGCAGTACTTC.

The chain carries TRBV7-9 and TRBJ2-1; 8 nucleotides line up with TRBD2. The CDR3 sequence is 15 residues long. From germline, CDR1 is SEHNR and CDR2 FQNEAQ (reference sequence). The V segment lost 1 base and the J segment 4 bases; nucleotides outside the gene matches: 3. The CDR3 DNA is TGTGCCAGCAGCTTAGTAGCGGGACCGTACAATGAGCAGTTCTTC. Its protein product is CASSLVAGPYNEQFF. Based on the CDR3 plus reference TRBV7-9 and TRBJ2-1, the full variable domain is DTGVSQNPRHKITKRGQNVTFRCDPISEHNRLYWYRQTLGQGPEFLTYFQNEAQLEKSRLLSDRFSAERPKGSFSTLEIQRTEQGDSAMYLCASSLVAGPYNEQFFGPGTRLTVL.

This chain uses TRBV5-5 with TRBJ1-1; TRBD1 aligns across 9 bases. The V segment lost 4 bases and the J segment 5 bases; nucleotides outside the gene matches: 6. Germline CDR1 SGHKS, CDR2 YYEKEE (reference sequence). The CDR3 has 14 amino acids. CDR3 sequence: CASSVGQGATEAFF. The CDR3 DNA sequence: TGTGCCAGCAGCGTGGGACAGGGTGCTACTGAAGCTTTCTTT.

In regard to this clone: Distinct nucleotide sequences in the sample also encode this CDR3. The chain carries TRBV7-2 and TRBJ2-7; no clear D gene. V lost 5 bases, J lost 3 bases, and 5 bases lay in between. The CDR3 is 11 residues long. Germline V gene data show CDR1 as SGHTA and CDR2 as FQGNSA. The CDR3 coding sequence is TGTGCCAGCAGCCCCCTCTACGAGCAGTACTTC. It encodes CASSPLYEQYF.

The V gene is TRBV9, the J gene TRBJ2-7; D not resolved. The V and J ends lost 0 bases and 5 bases respectively, with 15 bases between them. The CDR3 is 15 residues long. CDR1 is SGDLS, CDR2 YYNGEE, per germline. The CDR3 DNA reads as TGTGCCAGCAGCGTAGATACACGCTCAATCCACGAGCAGTACTTC. It yields the protein CASSVDTRSIHEQYF.